The 9 T cell receptor beta chains reported below all come from one sample, sequenced in a study of T cells in Graves' hyperthyroidism and ophthalmopathy. The source material, RNA transcripts, was used to amplify TCR beta CDR3 regions. First-round RT-PCR of the TCR CDR3 relied on the HTBI primer set. Using its own MiXCR run on the multiplex PCR reads, TCRdb lists one record per CDR3 protein. The table has hundreds of thousands of distinct CDR3 sequences, approximately 14% seen once. Specimen: blood. These receptors originate from a woman aged 30 to 39 with Graves' hyperthyroidism that later progressed to Graves' ophthalmopathy.

The table lists this clonotype with many counts. The chain carries TRBV7-9 and TRBJ1-1; D ambiguous. The CDR3 spans 14 residues. Trimming took off 4 bases at V and 1 base at J, with 10 bases between the two ends. Germline CDR1 and CDR2: SEHNR and FQNEAQ (reference sequence). The CDR3 nucleotides read TGTGCCAGCAGCTCGACAAACGAGAACACTGAAGCTTTCTTT. It specifies CASSSTNENTEAFF.

This chain connects TRBV29-1 to TRBJ2-7, with 10 bases fitting TRBD1. CDR1 is SQVTM, CDR2 ANQGSEA, per germline. Trimming removed 7 bases from V and 2 bases from J; junction bases left unmatched: 5. The CDR3 length is 13 residues. CDR3 nucleotides: TGCAGCGCTACGGACAGGGGGACCTACGAGCAGTACTTC. It translates to CSATDRGTYEQYF.

This clonotype was counted many times. This chain uses TRBV27 with TRBJ1-2; 10 bases align to TRBD1. This CDR3 is built from 13 residues. CDR1 MNHEY and CDR2 SMNVEV come from the germline V gene (reference sequence). V was pared by 6 bases and J by 7 bases, with 5 bases of the junction left unmatched. CDR3 DNA: TGTGCCAGCAGGTGGGACAGGGGATCTGGCTACACCTTC. Its protein is CASRWDRGSGYTF.

This clonotype occurred many times. CDR3 sequence (DNA): TGTGCCACCAGTGACCCTCAGGACCAAAAGCAGTTCTTC. Encoded protein: CATSDPQDQKQFF. This rearrangement joins TRBV24-1 to TRBJ2-1; no reliable D call. CDR1 and CDR2 (germline): KGHDR, SFDVKD. The V end was cut by 4 bases, the J end by 11 bases, with 14 bases between. This CDR3 is 13 amino acids long.

In this sample, this clonotype turned up a few times. The CDR3 sequence: CASSLTPTLQETQYF. Here the CDR3 DNA reads TGTGCCAGCAGCTTAACACCGACCCTCCAAGAGACCCAGTACTTC. V gene TRBV7-3 combines with J gene TRBJ2-5; no clear D gene. Trimming cost V 0 bases and J 1 base, with 9 bases left between them. Germline V CDR1 and CDR2: SGHTA, FQGTGA. CDR3 length: 15 amino acids.

This clonotype showed up just a few times. This chain connects TRBV4-1 to TRBJ2-1; either TRBD1 or TRBD2 may fit D (5 bases each). In germline, CDR1 is MGHRA, CDR2 YSYEKL. The V gene lost 6 bases and the J gene lost 5 bases, with 23 bases spanning the gap. The length of the CDR3 is 17 residues. For the CDR3, the DNA is TGCGCCAGCAGTTATCCGGGGCGAAAGGGCTCGGACAATGAGCAGTTCTTC. The encoded protein is CASSYPGRKGSDNEQFF.

There are many counts of this clonotype. The J gene is TRBJ1-1, the V gene TRBV7-2; D unresolved. Germline V CDR1 and CDR2: SGHTA, FQGNSA. The CDR3 length is 13 residues. The germline V and J ends were trimmed by 3 bases and 3 bases, with 8 bases remaining between them. In nucleotides, the CDR3 is TGTGCCAGCAGCTTTAATTCGGACACTGAAGCTTTCTTT. It codes for CASSFNSDTEAFF.

This chain joins TRBV6-5 and TRBJ2-7; 9 nucleotides match TRBD1. Unmatched junction bases numbered 8, after V lost 1 base and J lost 1 base. Germline CDR1 MNHEY, CDR2 SVGAGI. This CDR3 contains 17 residues. The CDR3 coding sequence is TGTGCCAGCAGTTACTTCCGCGGGACAGGGACATCCTACGAGCAGTACTTC. It is translated as CASSYFRGTGTSYEQYF.

This clonotype was picked up many times. This chain links TRBV18 with TRBJ2-1; D ambiguous. This CDR3 comprises 14 residues. Trimming pared 3 bases from V and 3 bases from J, leaving 9 bases between. CDR1 is KGHSH, CDR2 LQKENI, per germline. The CDR3 region has the DNA TGTGCCAGCTCACCTTCGGCGGACTACAATGAGCAGTTCTTC. Protein sequence: CASSPSADYNEQFF.